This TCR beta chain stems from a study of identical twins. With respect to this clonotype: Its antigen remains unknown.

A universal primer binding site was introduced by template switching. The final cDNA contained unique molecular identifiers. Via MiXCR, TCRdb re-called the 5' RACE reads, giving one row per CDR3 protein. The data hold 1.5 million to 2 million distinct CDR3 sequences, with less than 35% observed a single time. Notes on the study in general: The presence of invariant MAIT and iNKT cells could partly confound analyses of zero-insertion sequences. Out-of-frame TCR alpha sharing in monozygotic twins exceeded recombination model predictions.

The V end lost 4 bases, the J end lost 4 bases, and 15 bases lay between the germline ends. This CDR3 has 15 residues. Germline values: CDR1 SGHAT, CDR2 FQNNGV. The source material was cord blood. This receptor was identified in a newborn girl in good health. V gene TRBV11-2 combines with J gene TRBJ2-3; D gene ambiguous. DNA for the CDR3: TGTGCCAGCAGCTCGTCACCGGGTGCCGCAGATACGCAGTATTTT. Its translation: CASSSSPGAADTQYF.